This entry describes one TCR beta chain. Its antigen remains unknown. The data stem from a study of radiotherapy plus CTLA-4 blockade in lung cancer. Findings of the study overall: The study found tumor-derived TCR clones expanded in blood after radiotherapy plus ipilimumab. In blood, early T cell clone dynamics reportedly predicted response best, together with interferon-beta.

The V and J ends lost 1 base and 0 bases respectively, with 10 bases between them. Germline assignment: CDR1 SGHTA and CDR2 FQGTGA. CDR3 length: 17 residues. Data came from immunoSEQ multiplex PCR; TCRdb stores just in-frame clones and leaves some out. The sample holds roughly 66,000 clones, about 85% seen once. Sequenced material: peripheral blood, taken from a patient treated with radiotherapy plus ipilimumab. The V and J genes are TRBV7-3 and TRBJ2-6, with a tentative D call TRBD2 (7 bases). The receptor's source is a human donor with non-small cell lung cancer who had a partial response to radiotherapy plus ipilimumab. As DNA, the CDR3 is TGTGCCAGCAGCTTAAGGGGAGGGGGCTCTGGGGCCAACGTCCTGACTTTC. It is translated as CASSLRGGGSGANVLTF.